This TCR beta chain was sequenced in a study of T cell changes during pregnancy in multiple sclerosis. Profiled with immunoSEQ multiplex PCR; TCRdb holds only in-frame clones, not every one. The sample includes roughly 69,000 clones, 92% seen only once; the top ten take roughly 1.5%. The clonotype originates from a female donor with multiple sclerosis, enrolled in a pregnancy study. The sample in question was peripheral blood, obtained after pregnancy.

DNA for the CDR3: TGTGCCAGCTCCGAGACAGAGGACACTGAAGCTTTCTTT. Protein product: CASSETEDTEAFF. V gene TRBV18 combines with J gene TRBJ1-1; a weak D match, TRBD1 (5 bases). The CDR3 totals 13 residues. Germline CDR1 KGHSH, CDR2 LQKENI. The V and J ends lost 6 bases and 3 bases respectively, with 11 bases between them.